The 14 T cell receptor beta chains reported below all come from one sample, sequenced in a study of molecular identifiers for immune sequencing clone quantification. TCRdb itself ran the PCR reads through MiXCR, one entry per CDR3 protein. The data show just under 650,000 distinct CDR3 sequences, with roughly 21% seen just once and around 0.9% held by the top ten. The sample comprised naive CD8+ T cells from blood, with Jurkat cell RNA spiked in. The subset denotes: FACS-sorted CD8+CD4-CCR7+CD45RA+ naive T cells. The source is a human donor in good health. Some libraries in this study had Jurkat cell RNA spiked in.

This chain uses TRBV9 with TRBJ1-4; tentatively, D is TRBD1 (5 bases). The CDR3 is made up of 17 amino acids. Germline loops: CDR1 SGDLS, CDR2 YYNGEE. V was clipped by 0 bases and J by 0 bases, with 12 bases between them. CDR3: CASSVETASATNEKLFF. CDR3 coding DNA: TGTGCCAGCAGCGTAGAGACAGCCTCTGCAACTAATGAAAAACTGTTTTTT.

In this sample, this clonotype turned up many times. CDR3 in DNA: TGCGCCAGCACCCCGGGGACAACTACCTACGAGCAGTACTTC. Its protein is CASTPGTTTYEQYF. The V and J genes are TRBV5-1 and TRBJ2-7; a weak D match, TRBD1 (6 bases). V dropped 6 bases and J dropped 2 bases, with 15 bases sitting between them. Germline CDR1 is SGHRS and CDR2 is YFSETQ. CDR3 length: 14 amino acids.

The chain couples TRBV9 to TRBJ1-1; D perhaps matches TRBD1 (5 bases). Germline V CDR1 and CDR2: SGDLS, YYNGEE. CDR3 size: 15 residues. V gave up 3 bases and J gave up 3 bases, with 15 bases separating them. The CDR3 nucleotides are TGTGCCAGCAGCGGAACAGGTTGGTACGACACTGAAGCTTTCTTT. Translation: CASSGTGWYDTEAFF.

Comment on this clonotype: A read error may produce the germline difference seen at one junction end. V usage is TRBV20-1 and J usage is TRBJ2-1, with TRBD2 as a possible D gene (7 bases). CDR3 length: 15 residues. Per germline, CDR1 DFQATT and CDR2 SNEGSKA (reference sequence). The CDR3 loop is CSARDPGGLKDEQLF. CDR3 coding DNA: TGCAGTGCTAGAGATCCCGGGGGGCTAAAGGATGAGCAGCTCTTC.

As regards this clonotype: This sequence may be a read error, since a much larger clone differs from it by one base. The chain combines TRBV18 with TRBJ2-5, with no clear D. The CDR3 is made up of 15 amino acids. CDR1 KGHSH and CDR2 LQKENI come from the germline V gene. Trimming removed 6 bases from V and 4 bases from J, with 18 bases in between. Here the CDR3 reads CASSPSRSNRETQYF. For the CDR3, the DNA is TGTGCCAGCTCGCCATCCAGAAGCAATCGAGAGACCCAGTACTTC.

In its sample, this clonotype was seen a few times. This chain joins TRBV6-5 and TRBJ1-1; possibly TRBD1 for D (6 bases). V was pared by 2 bases and J by 1 base, with 14 bases between. CDR3 length equals 16 residues. Germline V gene sequence: CDR1 MNHEY, CDR2 SVGAGI. Here the CDR3 reads CASSYRDWGANTEAFF. As DNA, the CDR3 is TGTGCCAGCAGTTACCGCGATTGGGGGGCGAACACTGAAGCTTTCTTT.

V gene TRBV15 combines with J gene TRBJ2-1; D is possibly TRBD2 (6 bases). V lost 1 base and J lost 4, with 20 bases in between. Germline CDR1 reads LNHNV; CDR2 reads YYDKDF (reference sequence). This CDR3 spans 18 amino acids. The CDR3 nucleotides read TGTGCCACCAGCAGAGGACTAGGGGTAGGCGTAGGATACAATGAGCAGTTCTTC. Translating it yields CATSRGLGVGVGYNEQFF.

This clonotype was seen ten or more times. The chain has TRBV27 and TRBJ1-2; D not certain. Trimming removed 2 bases at V and 0 bases at J, with 10 bases between. CDR3 length: 15 amino acids. From germline, CDR1 is MNHEY and CDR2 SMNVEV (reference sequence). The CDR3 DNA follows: TGTGCCAGCAGTTTAGTTGCAGAATCTAACTATGGCTACACCTTC. It specifies CASSLVAESNYGYTF.

This clonotype showed up just a few times. A much larger clone lies a single base off, so this may be a read error. V usage is TRBV12-3 or TRBV12-4 and J usage is TRBJ2-3; D ambiguous. Trimming removed 5 bases from V and 6 bases from J, with 9 bases in between. This CDR3 region has 12 residues. CDR3 loop: CASSPPHDTQYF. DNA for the CDR3: TGTGCCAGCAGTCCACCACATGATACGCAGTATTTT.

With respect to this clonotype: A much larger clone lies one base from this, so it may be a read error. The CDR3 nucleotides read TGTGCCAGCAGATTTCCCGGAGCGAACACCGGGGAGCTGTTTTTT. Its protein product is CASRFPGANTGELFF. The V and J genes are TRBV7-6 and TRBJ2-2; D gene unclear. V was shortened by 6 bases and J by 0 bases, with 11 bases between the two germline ends. The CDR3 covers 15 residues. CDR1 is SGHVS, CDR2 FNYEAQ, per germline.

This clonotype occurred many times. V usage is TRBV12-3 or TRBV12-4 and J usage is TRBJ1-1; 7 bases align to TRBD1. CDR3 length: 14 residues. After removal of 5 bases from V and 3 bases from J, the junction contained 6 bases not matched to a gene. DNA for the CDR3: TGTGCCAGCAGTATACCGCAGGGGGACACTGAAGCTTTCTTT. It codes for CASSIPQGDTEAFF.

This clonotype was observed many times. The CDR3 region is CSAEDGGDTDTQYF. The CDR3 coding sequence is TGCAGTGCCGAGGACGGAGGAGACACAGATACGCAGTATTTT. V usage is TRBV20-1 and J usage is TRBJ2-3; perhaps TRBD2 as D (5 bases). Trimming stripped 6 bases from V and 2 bases from J, with 15 bases between. The CDR3 totals 14 residues. The V gene's germline CDR1 is DFQATT and CDR2 SNEGSKA (reference sequence).

Note on this clonotype: The junction departs from the called germline gene at one end, perhaps through a read error. The chain is built from TRBV9 and TRBJ2-2, with D tentatively TRBD2 (6 bases). Germline loops: CDR1 SGDLS, CDR2 YYNGEE. The CDR3 is 16 amino acids. The CDR3 spells CASSVGEGYGGGELSF. The CDR3 DNA is TGTGCCAGCAGCGTAGGGGAAGGTTATGGCGGCGGGGAGCTGTCTTTT.

Ten or more counts support this clonotype. This sequence joins TRBV6-5 and TRBJ1-2; the D gene is possibly TRBD1 (6 bases). In germline, CDR1 is MNHEY, CDR2 SVGAGI. The CDR3 totals 15 residues. V gave up 0 bases and J gave up 2 bases, with 10 bases separating them. CDR3 bases: TGTGCCAGCAGTTACTCCCCGGGGGCGAACTATGGCTACACCTTC. Its translation: CASSYSPGANYGYTF.